The text below deals with one T cell receptor beta chain. The clone's antigen remains unknown. Per-base qualities were not stored, and no clone one base away is much larger. This specimen belongs to a study of technical replicates of blood from several donors (dated by TCRdb to the late 2010s). From cysteine to phenylalanine, the CDR3 is 16 amino acids long. This entry keeps only the CDR3 DNA: 48 bases, framed from base 1. Ends trimmed: V by 6 bases, J by 0 bases; bases unmatched to a gene: 9. The germline V gene yields ENHRY for CDR1 and SYGVKD for CDR2. The library was obtained by the immunoSEQ multiplex PCR assay. Entries here come from immuneACCESS through TCRdb and include only in-frame sequences with V and J called. Some clones fail to appear in such tables; in the studies checked, an unresolved V gene covers under half of the shortfall, and the cause of the remainder is unknown. Present in this sample are about 59,000 clones, about 94% of which were seen just once. Jointly, the top ten make up roughly 4% of the sample.

The receptor was isolated from a human donor in good health. Some clones in this sample may be carry-over from other donors' samples. The chain couples TRBV10-3 to TRBJ2-3, with 7 bases in between that match TRBD1. Sample: PBMCs. The DNA sequence is TGTGCCATCAGCAAAGGGACAGAGGCTAGCACAGATACGCAGTATTTT. This codes for CAISKGTEASTDTQYF.